A single sample is the source of the 7 T cell receptor beta chains below, sequenced in a study of blood T cells in healthy people across ages. Combining a sample-barcoded 5' primer with a J-beta primer mix, a second PCR ran for 7 to 11 cycles. TCRdb processed the 5' RACE reads anew with MiXCR; each CDR3 protein has one entry. Of 700,000 to 900,000 distinct CDR3 sequences in the sample, roughly 24% are singletons; the top ten hold 3%. These data were likewise used in another study, on T cells of mothers and their children.

Sequencing used blood. These receptor sequences come from a boy younger than 18 in good health.

This clonotype was counted a few times. This chain connects TRBV7-2 to TRBJ2-1; TRBD2 aligns across 10 bases. In germline, CDR1 is SGHTA, CDR2 FQGNSA. This CDR3 region has 15 residues. The V gene end was trimmed by 7 bases and the J gene end by 5 bases; junction bases not matched to a gene: 8. CDR3 DNA sequence: TGTGCCAGCAACCCGACTAGCGGGCTCCACAATGAGCAGTTCTTC. Protein sequence: CASNPTSGLHNEQFF.

The chain combines TRBV20-1 with TRBJ2-7; D is unresolved. There are 14 residues in the CDR3. V dropped 3 bases and J dropped 2 bases, with 14 bases sitting between them. Germline V gene lookup returns CDR1 DFQATT and CDR2 SNEGSKA (reference sequence). The CDR3 nucleotides read TGCAGTGCTAGTCATAGCAGGACGACCTACGAGCAGTACTTC. Translated: CSASHSRTTYEQYF.

This clonotype has only a few counts. The rearrangement joins TRBV20-1 to TRBJ2-5; no firm D call. The germline V gene has CDR1 DFQATT and CDR2 SNEGSKA (reference sequence). V was cut by 2 bases and J by 5 bases, with 9 bases left in between. CDR3 length: 12 amino acids. This chain's CDR3 is CSARREGETQYF. DNA of the CDR3: TGCAGTGCTAGACGAGAAGGGGAGACCCAGTACTTC.

The chain joins TRBV3-1 to TRBJ1-6, with D perhaps TRBD1 (5 bases). The V end was cut by 5 bases, the J end by 9 bases, with 11 bases between. The CDR3 totals 13 residues. Germline CDR1 reads LGHDT; CDR2 reads YNNKEL (reference sequence). CDR3 in DNA: TGTGCCAGCAGCTTTAACCAGGGTTCACCCCTCCACTTT. It translates to CASSFNQGSPLHF.

The J gene is TRBJ2-1, the V gene TRBV19; D remains ambiguous. The V end lost 3 bases, the J end lost 3 bases, and 9 bases lay between the germline ends. The length of the CDR3 is 14 residues. Germline values: CDR1 LNHDA, CDR2 SQIVND (reference sequence). CDR3 bases: TGTGCCAGTAGTATGGACGGCTACTACAATGAGCAGTTCTTC. Translation: CASSMDGYYNEQFF.

J is TRBJ1-2 and V is TRBV28; TRBD1 is a possible D gene (6 bases). V was shortened by 7 bases and J by 5 bases, with 17 bases between the two germline ends. Germline CDR1 reads MDHEN; CDR2 reads SYDVKM. The CDR3 extends over 14 amino acids. The CDR3 sequence: CASNRVSTGYGYTF. For the CDR3, the DNA is TGTGCCAGCAACCGAGTGTCCACAGGGTATGGCTACACCTTC.

This clonotype was seen a few times. The rearrangement links TRBV4-1 to TRBJ2-4; no firm D call. The V gene lost 4 bases and the J gene lost 1 base, with 14 bases spanning the gap. The V gene's germline CDR1 is MGHRA and CDR2 YSYEKL. The CDR3 has 16 residues. Here the CDR3 DNA reads TGCGCCAGCAGCCTTGGGCCGTTAGGGGCCAAAAACATTCAGTACTTC. Translated: CASSLGPLGAKNIQYF.